The present TCR beta chain was sequenced within a study of read filtering for tumor transcriptome and immune sequencing. Overall study: RNA-seq yielded only about 75 to 1273 TCR reads, IR-seq about 4 to 11 million. Overall study results and limits: Compared with RNA-seq, IR-seq gave much higher clonotype depth and reliability.

At the time of active disease, bone marrow was collected from every patient. This clonotype has just a few counts. What it binds is unknown. This library used roughly 400 ng RNA and molecular barcoded adaptors spanning alpha/delta and beta/gamma chains. TCRdb recomputed calls from the reads with MiXCR, one row per CDR3 protein. The sample lists 45,000 to 55,000 distinct CDR3 sequences; roughly a fifth were seen once. The CDR3 is 14 amino acids. The germline gives CDR1 MNHNY, CDR2 SVGAGI (reference sequence). Between the trimmed V and J ends, which lost 0 bases and 1 base, there was a span of 6 bases. The sample comprised a population of CD138-negative cells sorted from bone marrow. This chain connects TRBV6-6 to TRBJ1-2, with a possible D match to TRBD1 (5 bases). The receptor's source is a donor aged 40 or older with multiple myeloma. Here the CDR3 DNA reads TGTGCCAGCAGTTACTCTGACAGTAACTATGGCTACACCTTC. It codes for CASSYSDSNYGYTF.